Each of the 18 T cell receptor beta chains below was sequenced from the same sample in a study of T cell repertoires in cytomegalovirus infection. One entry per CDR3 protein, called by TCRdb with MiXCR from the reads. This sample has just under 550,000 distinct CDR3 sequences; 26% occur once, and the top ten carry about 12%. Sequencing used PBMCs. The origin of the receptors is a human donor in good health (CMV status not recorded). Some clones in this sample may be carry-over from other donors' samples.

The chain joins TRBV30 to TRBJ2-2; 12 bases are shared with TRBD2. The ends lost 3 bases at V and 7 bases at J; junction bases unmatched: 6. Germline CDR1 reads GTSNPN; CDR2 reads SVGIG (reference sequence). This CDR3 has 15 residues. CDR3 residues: CAWRATSGSGGELFF. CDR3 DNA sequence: TGTGCCTGGAGGGCGACTAGCGGGAGTGGCGGGGAGCTGTTTTTT.

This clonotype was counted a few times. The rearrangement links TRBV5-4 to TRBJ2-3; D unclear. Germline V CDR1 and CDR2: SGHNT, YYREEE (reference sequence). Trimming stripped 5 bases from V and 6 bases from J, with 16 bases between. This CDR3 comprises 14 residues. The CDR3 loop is CASRLGSQVDTQYF. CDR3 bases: TGTGCCAGCAGACTGGGCTCCCAGGTGGATACGCAGTATTTT.

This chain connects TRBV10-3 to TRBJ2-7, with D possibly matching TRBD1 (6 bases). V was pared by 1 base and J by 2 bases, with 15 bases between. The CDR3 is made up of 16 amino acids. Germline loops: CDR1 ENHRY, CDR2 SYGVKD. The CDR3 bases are TGTGCCATCAGTGAGTGGTTGCAGGGGAAAACCTACGAGCAGTACGTC. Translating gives CAISEWLQGKTYEQYV.

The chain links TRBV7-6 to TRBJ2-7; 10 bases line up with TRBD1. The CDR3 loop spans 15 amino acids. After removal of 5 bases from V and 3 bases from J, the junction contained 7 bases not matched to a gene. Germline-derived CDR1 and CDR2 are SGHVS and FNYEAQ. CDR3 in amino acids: CASSAGTGDFYEQYF. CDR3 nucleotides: TGTGCCAGCAGCGCCGGGACAGGGGACTTCTACGAGCAGTACTTC.

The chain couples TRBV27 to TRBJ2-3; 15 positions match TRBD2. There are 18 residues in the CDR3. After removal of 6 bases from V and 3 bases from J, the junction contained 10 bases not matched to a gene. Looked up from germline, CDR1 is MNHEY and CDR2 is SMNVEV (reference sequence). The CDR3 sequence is CASRAGTSGRLGTDTQYF. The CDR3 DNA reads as TGTGCCAGCAGGGCCGGGACTAGCGGGAGGTTAGGTACAGATACGCAGTATTTT.

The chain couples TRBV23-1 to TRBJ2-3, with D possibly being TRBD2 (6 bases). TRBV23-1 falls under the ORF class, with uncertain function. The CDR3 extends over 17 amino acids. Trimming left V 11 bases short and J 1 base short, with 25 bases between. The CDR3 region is CACAGGAPKEGTDTQYF. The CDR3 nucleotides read TGCGCCTGTGCTGGAGGGGCTCCCAAAGAGGGCACAGATACGCAGTATTTT.

CDR3 coding DNA: TGTGCCAGCAGCCCCACCAGGACGGGGTCAGATACGCAGTATTTT. This encodes CASSPTRTGSDTQYF. This sequence joins TRBV11-2 and TRBJ2-3; D may be TRBD2 (5 bases). Trimming left V 5 bases short and J 4 bases short, with 16 bases between. This CDR3 is 15 amino acids long. Germline V CDR1 and CDR2: SGHAT, FQNNGV.

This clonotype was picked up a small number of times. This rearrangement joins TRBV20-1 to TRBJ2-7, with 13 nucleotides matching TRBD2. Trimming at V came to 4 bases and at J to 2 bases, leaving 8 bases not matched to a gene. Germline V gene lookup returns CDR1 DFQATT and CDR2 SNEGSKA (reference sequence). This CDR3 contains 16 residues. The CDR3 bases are TGCAGTGCTACGGTACCTGGGACTAGCGGGACCTACGAGCAGTACTTC. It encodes CSATVPGTSGTYEQYF.

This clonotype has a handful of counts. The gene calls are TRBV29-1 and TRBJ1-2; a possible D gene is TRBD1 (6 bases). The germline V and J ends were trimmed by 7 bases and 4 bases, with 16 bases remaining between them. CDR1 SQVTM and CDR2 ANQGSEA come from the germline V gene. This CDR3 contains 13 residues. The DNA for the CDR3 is TGCAGCGGCGGGGGGGGGCGCGGCTATGGCTACACCTTC. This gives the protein CSGGGGRGYGYTF. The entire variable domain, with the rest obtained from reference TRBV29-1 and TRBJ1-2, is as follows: SAVISQKPSRDICQRGTSLTIQCQVDSQVTMMFWYRQQPGQSLTLIATANQGSEATYESGFVIDKFPISRPNLTFSTLTVSNMSPEDSSIYLCSGGGGRGYGYTFGSGTRLTVV.

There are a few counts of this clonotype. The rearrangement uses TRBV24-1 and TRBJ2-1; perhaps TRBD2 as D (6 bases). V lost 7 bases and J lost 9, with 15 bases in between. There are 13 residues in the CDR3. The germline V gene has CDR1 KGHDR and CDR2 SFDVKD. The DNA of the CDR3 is TGTGCCACCAGCCGCCCCGTGGAGGGTGAGCAGTTCTTC. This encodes CATSRPVEGEQFF.

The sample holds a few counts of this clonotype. The chain's CDR3 is CASSGTDYGSPLHF. DNA for the CDR3: TGTGCCAGCAGTGGGACAGACTATGGATCACCCCTCCACTTT. The V gene is TRBV2, the J gene TRBJ1-6; TRBD1 is a possible D gene (6 bases). Germline V gene lookup returns CDR1 SNHLY and CDR2 FYNNEI. This CDR3 has 14 amino acids. The ends were cut back, 4 bases at V and 10 bases at J, with 14 bases in the middle. Variable domain in full (rest from reference TRBV2 and TRBJ1-6): EPEVTQTPSHQVTQMGQEVILRCVPISNHLYFYWYRQILGQKVEFLVSFYNNEISEKSEIFDDQFSVERPDGSNFTLKIRSTKLEDSAMYFCASSGTDYGSPLHFGNGTRLTVT.

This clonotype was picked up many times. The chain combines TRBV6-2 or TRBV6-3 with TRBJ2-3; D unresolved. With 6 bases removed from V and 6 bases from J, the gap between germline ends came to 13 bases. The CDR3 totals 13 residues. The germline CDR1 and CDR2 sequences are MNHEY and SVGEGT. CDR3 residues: CASRRPNGDTQYF. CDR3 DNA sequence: TGTGCCAGCAGACGACCCAACGGGGATACGCAGTATTTT.

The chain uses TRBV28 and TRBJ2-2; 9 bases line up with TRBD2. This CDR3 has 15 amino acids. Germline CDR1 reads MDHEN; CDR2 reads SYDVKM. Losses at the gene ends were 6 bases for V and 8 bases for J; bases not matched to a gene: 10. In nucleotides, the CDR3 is TGTGCCAGCAGAGGGACTAGCCCGAGGGCAGGGGAGCTGTTTTTT. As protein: CASRGTSPRAGELFF. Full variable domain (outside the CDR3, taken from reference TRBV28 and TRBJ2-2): DVKVTQSSRYLVKRTGEKVFLECVQDMDHENMFWYRQDPGLGLRLIYFSYDVKMKEKGDIPEGYSVSREKKERFSLILESASTNQTSMYLCASRGTSPRAGELFFGEGSRLTVL.

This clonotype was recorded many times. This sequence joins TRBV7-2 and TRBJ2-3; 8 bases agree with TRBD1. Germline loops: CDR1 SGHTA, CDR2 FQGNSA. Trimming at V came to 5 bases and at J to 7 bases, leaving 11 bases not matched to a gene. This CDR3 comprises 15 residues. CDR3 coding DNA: TGTGCCAGCAGCCCAGGGGGCCAGGGTAGTAATACGCAGTATTTT. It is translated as CASSPGGQGSNTQYF.

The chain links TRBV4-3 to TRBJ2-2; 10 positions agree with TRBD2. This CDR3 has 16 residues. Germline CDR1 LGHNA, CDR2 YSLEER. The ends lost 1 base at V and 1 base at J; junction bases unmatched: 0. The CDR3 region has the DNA TGCGCCAGCAGCCAAGTAGCGGGAGGGAACACCGGGGAGCTGTTTTTT. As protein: CASSQVAGGNTGELFF.

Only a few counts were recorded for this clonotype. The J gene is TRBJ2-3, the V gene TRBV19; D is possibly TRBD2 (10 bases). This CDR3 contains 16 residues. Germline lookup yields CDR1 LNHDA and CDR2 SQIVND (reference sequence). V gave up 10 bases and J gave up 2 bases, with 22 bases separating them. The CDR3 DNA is TGTGCCACCACGGACAGGGGACTAGCGATCACAGATACGCAGTATTTT. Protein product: CATTDRGLAITDTQYF.

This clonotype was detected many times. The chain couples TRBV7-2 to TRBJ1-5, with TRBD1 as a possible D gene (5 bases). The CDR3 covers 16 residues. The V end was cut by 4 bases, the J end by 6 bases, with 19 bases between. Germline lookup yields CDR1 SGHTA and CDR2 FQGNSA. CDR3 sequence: CASSSSRDANVQPQHF. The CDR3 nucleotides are TGTGCCAGCAGCTCCTCCAGGGACGCTAATGTTCAGCCCCAGCATTTT.

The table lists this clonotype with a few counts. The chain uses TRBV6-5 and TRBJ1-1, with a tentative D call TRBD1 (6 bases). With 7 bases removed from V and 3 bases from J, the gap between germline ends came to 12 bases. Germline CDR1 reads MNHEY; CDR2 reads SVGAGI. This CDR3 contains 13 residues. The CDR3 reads CASMRGPDTEAFF. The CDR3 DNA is TGTGCCAGCATGCGGGGGCCCGACACTGAAGCTTTCTTT.